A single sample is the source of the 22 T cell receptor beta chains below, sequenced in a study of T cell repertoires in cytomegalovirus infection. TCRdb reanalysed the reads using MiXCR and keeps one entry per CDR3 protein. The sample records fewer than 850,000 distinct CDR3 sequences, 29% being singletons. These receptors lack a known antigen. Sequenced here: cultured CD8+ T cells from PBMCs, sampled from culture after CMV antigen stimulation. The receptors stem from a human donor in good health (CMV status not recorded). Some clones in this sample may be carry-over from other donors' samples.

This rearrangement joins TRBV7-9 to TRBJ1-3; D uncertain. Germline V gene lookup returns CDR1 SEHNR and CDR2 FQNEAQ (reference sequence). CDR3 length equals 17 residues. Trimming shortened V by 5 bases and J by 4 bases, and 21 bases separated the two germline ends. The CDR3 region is CASSLLSRGLGGNTIYF. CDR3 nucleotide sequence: TGTGCCAGCAGCCTCCTCTCTAGAGGGCTCGGCGGAAACACCATATATTTT.

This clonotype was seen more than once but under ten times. As DNA, the CDR3 is TGTGCCAGCTCACCGAACCAGGGGTCGAGCTCTGGGGCCAACGTCCTGACTTTC. It translates to CASSPNQGSSSGANVLTF. The V gene is TRBV18, the J gene TRBJ2-6; the D gene is possibly TRBD1 (6 bases). V was pared by 3 bases and J by 0 bases, with 15 bases between. The CDR3 totals 18 residues. Germline CDR1 KGHSH, CDR2 LQKENI.

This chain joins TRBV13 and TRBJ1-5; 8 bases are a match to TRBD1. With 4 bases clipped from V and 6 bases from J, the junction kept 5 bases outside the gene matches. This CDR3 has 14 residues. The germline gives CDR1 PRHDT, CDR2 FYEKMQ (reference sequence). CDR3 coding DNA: TGTGCCAGCAGCTCAGGGGGCCGGGGTCAGCCCCAGCATTTT. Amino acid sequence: CASSSGGRGQPQHF.

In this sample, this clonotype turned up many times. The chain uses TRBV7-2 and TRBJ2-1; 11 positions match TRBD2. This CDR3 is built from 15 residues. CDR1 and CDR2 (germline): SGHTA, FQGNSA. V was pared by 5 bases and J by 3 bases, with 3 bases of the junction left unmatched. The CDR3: CASSVLAGDYNEQFF. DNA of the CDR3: TGTGCCAGCAGCGTACTAGCGGGGGACTACAATGAGCAGTTCTTC.

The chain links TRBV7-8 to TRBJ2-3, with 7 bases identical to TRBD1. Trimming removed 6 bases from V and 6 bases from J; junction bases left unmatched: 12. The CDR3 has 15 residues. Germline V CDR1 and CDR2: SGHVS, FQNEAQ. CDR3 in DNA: TGTGCCAGCAGACTTGGACAGGCCCTCAGGGATACGCAGTATTTT. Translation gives CASRLGQALRDTQYF. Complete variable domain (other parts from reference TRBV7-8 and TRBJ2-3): GAGVSQSPRYKVAKRGQDVALRCDPISGHVSLFWYQQALGQGPEFLTYFQNEAQLDKSGLPSDRFFAERPEGSVSTLKIQRTQQEDSAVYLCASRLGQALRDTQYFGPGTRLTVL.

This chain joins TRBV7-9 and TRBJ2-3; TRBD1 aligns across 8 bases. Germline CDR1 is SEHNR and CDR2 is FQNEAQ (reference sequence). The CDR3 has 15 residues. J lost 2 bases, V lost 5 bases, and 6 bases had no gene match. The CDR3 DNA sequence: TGTGCCAGCAGCCCAGACAGGGGTGTCACAGATACGCAGTATTTT. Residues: CASSPDRGVTDTQYF. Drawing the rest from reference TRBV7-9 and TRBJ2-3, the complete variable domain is DTGVSQNPRHKITKRGQNVTFRCDPISEHNRLYWYRQTLGQGPEFLTYFQNEAQLEKSRLLSDRFSAERPKGSFSTLEIQRTEQGDSAMYLCASSPDRGVTDTQYFGPGTRLTVL.

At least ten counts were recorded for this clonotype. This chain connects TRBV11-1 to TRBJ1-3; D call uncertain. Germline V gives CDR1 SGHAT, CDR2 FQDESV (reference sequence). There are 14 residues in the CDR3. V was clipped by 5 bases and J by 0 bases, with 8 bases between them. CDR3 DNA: TGTGCCAGCAGCGCAGCCTTCTCTGGAAACACCATATATTTT. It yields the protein CASSAAFSGNTIYF.

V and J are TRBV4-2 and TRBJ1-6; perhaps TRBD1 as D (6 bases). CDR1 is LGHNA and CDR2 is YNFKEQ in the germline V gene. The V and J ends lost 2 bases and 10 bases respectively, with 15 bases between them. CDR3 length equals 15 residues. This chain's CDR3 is CASSQRNRDESPLHF. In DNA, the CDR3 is TGTGCCAGCAGCCAACGAAACAGGGACGAGTCACCCCTCCACTTT.

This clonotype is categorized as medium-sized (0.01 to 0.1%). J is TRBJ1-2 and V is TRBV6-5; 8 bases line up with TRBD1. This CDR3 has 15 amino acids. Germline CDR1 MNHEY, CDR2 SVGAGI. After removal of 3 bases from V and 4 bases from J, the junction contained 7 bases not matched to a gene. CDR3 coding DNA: TGTGCCAGCAGTTATAAGGGACAGGATATCTATGGCTACACCTTC. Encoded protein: CASSYKGQDIYGYTF.

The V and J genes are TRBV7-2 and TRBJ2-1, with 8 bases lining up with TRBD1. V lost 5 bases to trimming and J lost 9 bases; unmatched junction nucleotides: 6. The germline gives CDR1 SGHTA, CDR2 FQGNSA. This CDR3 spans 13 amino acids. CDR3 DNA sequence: TGTGCCAGCAGCCGATGGACAGGGATTGAGCAGTTCTTC. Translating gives CASSRWTGIEQFF.

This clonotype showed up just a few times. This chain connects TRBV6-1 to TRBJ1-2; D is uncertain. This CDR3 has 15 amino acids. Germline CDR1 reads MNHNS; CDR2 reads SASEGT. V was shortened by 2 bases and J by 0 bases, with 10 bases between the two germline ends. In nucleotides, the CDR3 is TGTGCCAGCAGTGAAACTACAGCCGCTAACTATGGCTACACCTTC. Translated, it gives CASSETTAANYGYTF.

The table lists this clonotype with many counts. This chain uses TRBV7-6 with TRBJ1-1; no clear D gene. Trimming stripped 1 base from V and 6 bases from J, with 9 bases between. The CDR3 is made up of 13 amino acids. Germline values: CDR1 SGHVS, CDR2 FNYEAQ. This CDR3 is CASSLEGWSEAFF. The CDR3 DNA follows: TGTGCCAGCAGCTTAGAAGGATGGTCTGAAGCTTTCTTT.

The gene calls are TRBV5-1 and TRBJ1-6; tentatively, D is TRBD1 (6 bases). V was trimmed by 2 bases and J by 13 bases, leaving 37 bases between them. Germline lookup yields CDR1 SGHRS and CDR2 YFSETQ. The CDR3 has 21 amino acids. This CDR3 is CASSLPHVSLDSPYRILPLHF. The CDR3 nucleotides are TGCGCCAGCAGCTTACCTCACGTTTCCTTGGACAGCCCGTATCGAATTCTTCCCCTCCACTTT.

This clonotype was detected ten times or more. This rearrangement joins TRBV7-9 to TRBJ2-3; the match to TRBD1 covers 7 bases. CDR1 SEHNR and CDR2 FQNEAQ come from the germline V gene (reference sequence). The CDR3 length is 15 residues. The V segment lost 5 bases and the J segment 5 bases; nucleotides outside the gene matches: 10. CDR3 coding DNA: TGTGCCAGCAGCCTCCGACAGGGTTCTGGAGATACGCAGTATTTT. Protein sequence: CASSLRQGSGDTQYF.

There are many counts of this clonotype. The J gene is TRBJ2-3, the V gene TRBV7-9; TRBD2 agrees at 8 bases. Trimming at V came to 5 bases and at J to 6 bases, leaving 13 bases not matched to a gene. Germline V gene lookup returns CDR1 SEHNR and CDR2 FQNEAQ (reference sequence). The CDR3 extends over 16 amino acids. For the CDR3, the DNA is TGTGCCAGCAGCCCGGAGCGGGGGCCCCACAGGGATACGCAGTATTTT. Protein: CASSPERGPHRDTQYF.

CDR3 nucleotides: TGTGCCAGCAGTTACTCGGGAGAAGAGCAGTTCTTC. Its protein is CASSYSGEEQFF. V gene TRBV6-6 combines with J gene TRBJ2-1; TRBD2 might be the D (5 bases). Looked up from germline, CDR1 is MNHNY and CDR2 is SVGAGI (reference sequence). The CDR3 extends over 12 amino acids. V gave up 0 bases and J gave up 10 bases, with 7 bases separating them.

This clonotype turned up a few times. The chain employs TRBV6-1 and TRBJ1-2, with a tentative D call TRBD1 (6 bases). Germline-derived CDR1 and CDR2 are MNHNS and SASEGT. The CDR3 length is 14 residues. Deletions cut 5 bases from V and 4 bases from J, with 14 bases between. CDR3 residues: CASSQGQGPYGYTF. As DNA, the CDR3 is TGTGCCAGCAGTCAGGGGCAGGGCCCCTATGGCTACACCTTC.

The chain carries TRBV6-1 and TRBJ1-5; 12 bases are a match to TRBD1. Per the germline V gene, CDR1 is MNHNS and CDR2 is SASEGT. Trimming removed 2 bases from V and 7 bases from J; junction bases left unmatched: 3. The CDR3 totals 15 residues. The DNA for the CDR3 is TGTGCCAGCAGTGAAACCGGGACAGGGGGCCAGCCCCAGCATTTT. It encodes CASSETGTGGQPQHF.

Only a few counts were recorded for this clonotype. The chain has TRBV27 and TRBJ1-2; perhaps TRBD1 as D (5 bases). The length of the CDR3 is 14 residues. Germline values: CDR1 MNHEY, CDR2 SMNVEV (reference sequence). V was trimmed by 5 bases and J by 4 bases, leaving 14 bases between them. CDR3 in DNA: TGTGCCAGCAGTCCGGGGGGTCAGGTCTATGGCTACACCTTC. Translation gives CASSPGGQVYGYTF.

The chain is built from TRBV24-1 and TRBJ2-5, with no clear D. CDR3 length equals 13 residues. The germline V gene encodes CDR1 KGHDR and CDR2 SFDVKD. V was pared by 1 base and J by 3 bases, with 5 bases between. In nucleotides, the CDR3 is TGTGCCACCAGTGATTTCCGGGAAGAGACCCAGTACTTC. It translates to CATSDFREETQYF.

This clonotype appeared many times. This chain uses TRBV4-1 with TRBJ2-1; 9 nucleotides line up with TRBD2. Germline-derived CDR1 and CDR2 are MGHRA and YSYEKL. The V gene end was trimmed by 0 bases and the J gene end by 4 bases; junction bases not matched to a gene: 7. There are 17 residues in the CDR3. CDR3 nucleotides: TGCGCCAGCAGCCAAGATCCGACTAGCGGTTCATACAATGAGCAGTTCTTC. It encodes CASSQDPTSGSYNEQFF.

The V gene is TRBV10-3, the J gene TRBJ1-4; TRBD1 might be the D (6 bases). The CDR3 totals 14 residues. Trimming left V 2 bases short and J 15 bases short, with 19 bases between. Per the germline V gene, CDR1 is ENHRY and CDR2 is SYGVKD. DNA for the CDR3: TGTGCCATCAGTGAGCACCCGGGGGCCAGCACGTTGTTTTTT. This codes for CAISEHPGASTLFF.